Below, 11 T cell receptor beta chains from the same sample are listed, as sequenced in a study of T cells in women clearing cervical HPV infection. TCRdb keeps only in-frame clones here, not all; method: immunoSEQ multiplex PCR. Its table lists some 24,000 clones. Sequencing was done on a sample of blood buffy coat. The origin of the receptors is a woman between 18 and 69 years old with a cervical HPV16 infection that either progressed to CIN3+ or cleared (not recorded which).

About this clone itself: The read falls 3 residues short of the CDR3 end, and the missing part is taken from the germline J gene. The chain recombines TRBV20-1 with TRBJ2-5; 10 bases align to TRBD1. The germline V gene encodes CDR1 DFQATT and CDR2 SNEGSKA (reference sequence). This CDR3 is 16 amino acids long. J lost 5 bases, V lost 5 bases, and 14 bases had no gene match. CDR3 loop: CSAGGQGEWGGETQYF. The covered CDR3 bases are TGCAGTGCTGGAGGACAGGGGGAGTGGGGAGGGGAGACC.

In regard to this clone: The read stops 3 residues short of the end of the CDR3; the missing end is completed from the germline J gene. The chain uses TRBV18 and TRBJ2-5; TRBD2 aligns across 9 bases. The CDR3 is made up of 15 amino acids. V trimming: 4 bases; J trimming: 2 bases; junction bases outside the gene matches: 5. Germline loops: CDR1 KGHSH, CDR2 LQKENI. The part of the CDR3 DNA that was read is TGTGCCAGCTCACGTAGCGGGGGCCTGCAAGAGACC. Residues: CASSRSGGLQET. Given in full, the CDR3 is CASSRSGGLQETQYF.

This clone is identified as medium-sized from frequency. The sequenced fragment ends 3 residues before the CDR3 boundary, so the rest is inferred from the germline J gene. The chain is built from TRBV6-2 or TRBV6-3 and TRBJ2-3, with D tentatively TRBD1 (5 bases). The V end lost 2 bases, the J end lost 0 bases, and 6 bases lay between the germline ends. CDR1 is MNHEY and CDR2 is SVGEGT in the germline V gene. The CDR3 has 14 residues. Here the CDR3 reads CASSYGQSTDTQYF. CDR3 bases read: TGTGCCAGCAGTTACGGACAAAGCACAGATACG.

Notes on this clone: Sequencing ends 3 residues short of the CDR3 end; the germline J gene provides the rest. Other nucleotide sequences in the sample specify the same CDR3. J is TRBJ1-3 and V is TRBV2, with D maybe TRBD1 (6 bases). V lost 7 bases, J lost 0 bases, and 13 bases lay in between. Germline CDR1 SNHLY, CDR2 FYNNEI. The CDR3 loop spans 15 amino acids. Here the CDR3 reads CASTPGASSGNTIYF. The sequenced part of the CDR3 DNA is TGTGCCAGCACCCCAGGGGCGAGCTCTGGAAACACC.

Notes on this clone: The read is 3 residues too short to cover the CDR3 end, so that end is filled in from the germline J gene. The rearrangement links TRBV29-1 to TRBJ2-7, with a possible D match to TRBD1 (5 bases). V lost 5 bases and J 0 bases, leaving 11 bases between the germline ends. This CDR3 is built from 13 residues. Per germline, CDR1 SQVTM and CDR2 ANQGSEA. CDR3 region: CSVTLQGSYEQYF. The DNA read from the CDR3 is TGCAGCGTTACCCTTCAGGGCTCCTACGAG.

A word on this clone: The sequenced fragment ends 3 residues before the CDR3 boundary, so the rest is inferred from the germline J gene. The chain recombines TRBV4-1 with TRBJ1-4, with TRBD1 identical over 12 bases. Germline trimming cut 3 bases from V and 5 bases from J; bases unmatched to any gene: 10. Germline CDR1 reads MGHRA; CDR2 reads YSYEKL. This CDR3 is built from 18 residues. CDR3 DNA, as far as it was read: TGCGCCAGCAGCCATTCCGGGACAGGGGGCCCCTTGAATGAAAAA. Translation gives CASSHSGTGGPLNEK. The complete CDR3 reads CASSHSGTGGPLNEKLFF.

Concerning this clone itself: The missing CDR3 end, 3 residues past where the read stops, is filled in from the germline J gene. The J gene is TRBJ2-2, the V gene TRBV19; TRBD2 might be the D (5 bases). CDR1 and CDR2 from the germline V gene are LNHDA and SQIVND (reference sequence). This CDR3 region has 13 residues. The covered CDR3 bases are TGTGCCAGTAGTGAGGGTCTAAATTCACCG. Its protein is CASSEGLNSP. The entire CDR3 is CASSEGLNSPLFF.

About this clone: The read ends 3 residues before the CDR3 terminus; that terminus is restored from the germline J gene. V is TRBV19 and J is TRBJ1-1, with D perhaps matching TRBD1 (6 bases). CDR1 is LNHDA, CDR2 SQIVND, per germline (reference sequence). This CDR3 has 17 amino acids. The DNA read from the CDR3 is TGTGCCAGTAGTACGATTTGGGGAGTGAAACGGGACAATGAG. Its translation: CASSTIWGVKRDNE. The whole CDR3 protein reads CASSTIWGVKRDNEAFF.

This clone is deemed medium-sized (0.01 to 0.1%) by its frequency. The DNA ends 3 residues before the CDR3 does, and the rest of the CDR3 is filled in from the germline J gene. This rearrangement joins TRBV7-2 to TRBJ2-3, with D uncertain. The CDR3 is made up of 11 amino acids. From germline, CDR1 is SGHTA and CDR2 FQGNSA. The chain's CDR3 is CASSLVRAQYF. The covered CDR3 bases are TGTGCCAGCAGCTTAGTTAGGGCG.

A note on this clone: The CDR3 end lies 3 residues beyond the end of the read and is filled in from the germline J gene. The chain employs TRBV30 and TRBJ1-1, with TRBD1 identical over 9 bases. The CDR3 has 15 amino acids. V lost 7 bases, J lost 5 bases, and 14 bases stayed unmatched. CDR1 and CDR2 from the germline V gene are GTSNPN and SVGIG (reference sequence). The CDR3 spells CASTRDRVGNTEAFF. CDR3 DNA (partial): TGTGCCTCAACCCGGGACAGGGTAGGTAATACTGAA.

The CDR3 loop is CASSQPWSGDHGYTF. The CDR3 DNA, read in part, is TGCGCCAGCAGCCAGCCCTGGTCAGGAGACCATGGC. The rearrangement uses TRBV4-1 and TRBJ1-2; D ambiguous. The read gets to within 3 residues of the CDR3 end, and the germline J gene fills in the rest. Trimming shortened V by 3 bases and J by 6 bases, and 17 bases separated the two germline ends. The CDR3 loop spans 15 amino acids. Per germline, CDR1 MGHRA and CDR2 YSYEKL.